This T cell receptor beta chain was documented in a study of blood T cell repertoires in COVID-19. Study as a whole: Material from acute and convalescent COVID-19 was sourced from the United States, Italy and Spain.

This CDR3 contains 14 residues. The V gene lost 4 bases and the J gene lost 2 bases, with 9 bases spanning the gap. Using immunoSEQ multiplex PCR, the repertoire was profiled, and TCRdb retains in-frame clones only, with some absent. The sample records fewer than 250,000 clones, around 90% being singletons. A Seattle source enrolled patients during active infection and followed them longitudinally. This clonotype was obtained from a man in his thirties or forties with COVID-19, enrolled during active disease. Sequenced material: peripheral blood. The chain employs TRBV23-1 and TRBJ1-3; D may be TRBD1 (5 bases). TRBV23-1 is an ORF for which the function is uncertain. In DNA form, the CDR3 reads TGCGCCAGCAGTCTGGGGGAGGCTGGAAACACCATATATTTT. It is translated as CASSLGEAGNTIYF.